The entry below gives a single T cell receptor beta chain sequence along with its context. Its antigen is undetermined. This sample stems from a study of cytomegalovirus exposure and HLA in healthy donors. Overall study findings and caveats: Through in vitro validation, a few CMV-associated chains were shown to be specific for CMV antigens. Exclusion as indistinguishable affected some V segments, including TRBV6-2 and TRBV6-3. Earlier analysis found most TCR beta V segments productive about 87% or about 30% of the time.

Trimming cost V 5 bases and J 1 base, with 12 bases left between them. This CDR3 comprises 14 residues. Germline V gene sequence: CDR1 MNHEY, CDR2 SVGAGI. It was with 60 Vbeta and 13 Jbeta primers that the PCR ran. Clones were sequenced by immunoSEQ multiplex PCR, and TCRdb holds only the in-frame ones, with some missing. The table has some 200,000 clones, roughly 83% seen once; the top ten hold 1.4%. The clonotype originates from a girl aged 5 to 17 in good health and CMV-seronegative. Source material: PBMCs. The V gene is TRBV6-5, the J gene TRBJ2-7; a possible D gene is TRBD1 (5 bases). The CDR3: CASSTLGQSYEQYF. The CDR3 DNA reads TGTGCCAGCAGTACCCTTGGACAATCCTACGAGCAGTACTTC.